This T cell receptor (beta chain) was sequenced in a study of immunodeficiency (dated by TCRdb to between 2018 and 2021). With regard to the full study: Repertoire analysis was performed to search for VDJ recombination defects and oligoclonality.

CDR1 and CDR2 were assigned from the germline V gene as SGHDN and FVKESK. V is shortened by 4 bases, J by 5 bases, and the region joining them spans 11 bases. The CDR3, from cysteine to phenylalanine, totals 13 residues. The entry retains the CDR3 DNA only, 39 bases that are in frame from base 1. After extraction using the QIAamp DNA Blood Mini Kit, genomic DNA was sent off for immunoSEQ repertoire analysis. CDR3 regions were amplified by multiplex PCR from a standard quantity of genomic DNA template. The PCR products underwent sequencing on an Illumina platform. The study's own analysis went as follows. Alignment of sequences to a reference was performed, and V, D and J gene definitions were taken from IMGT. Closely related sequences were merged by a nearest-neighbor clustering algorithm so that PCR and sequencing errors were removed. V, D and J usage was analyzed in productive unique and total sequences using ImmunoSEQ Analyzer tools and R version 3.6.1. Imported from immuneACCESS, the table was reduced by TCRdb to in-frame sequences with V and J called. These copies leave out some clones; in studies compared against another copy, an unresolved V gene accounts for under half, and the cause of the remainder is not known. V, J and clone size reflect that table, while D and trimming were determined from the DNA. This sample is represented by a few thousand clones; around nine tenths of them were singletons. 3.5% to 4.5% of the sample belongs to the ten largest clones.

Before TCR sequencing, CD3+CD4+ T cells were sorted out of fresh PBMCs. Broader findings and caveats from the paper: In the entropy comparisons of patients against healthy controls, patients were shown as n=3 (open circles), and an effect of thymic development was suggested only as a possibility. Based on top-100 and total clonotype frequencies, severe oligoclonality showed up in patient CD8+ T cells, whereas patient CD4+ T cells did not show severe oligoclonality. CD4+ T cell V-J pairing and productive entropy appeared similar between patients and controls.

Concerning this clone: The clone's antigen remains unknown. No much larger clone is present one base from it, and per-base qualities are unavailable.

This receptor chain uses TRBV14 and TRBJ1-2; no confident D gene assignment can be made. This TCR derives from a human donor in good health. The specimen sequenced was CD4+ T cells from blood. The CDR3 protein sequence reads: CASSRVAAYGYTF. The DNA reads TGTGCCAGCAGCCGGGTGGCAGCTTATGGCTACACCTTC.